This is a list of T cell receptor beta chains from one sample in a study of T cell responses to AZD1222 COVID-19 vaccine. Assay used: immunoSEQ multiplex PCR; TCRdb lists only in-frame clones, some missing. This repertoire shows about 140,000 clones, about four fifths found once; its top ten account for over 4%. The starting material was peripheral blood, obtained on day 0 of AZD1222 vaccination. The receptors were sampled from an adult in good health. The CDR3 runs from the conserved cysteine through the conserved F or W. A D gene is named only where the DNA matches it firmly.

v_call	d_call	j_call	cdr3_aa
TRBV3-1/TRBV3-2	NA	TRBJ1-2	CASSQDRQVGYTF
TRBV4-1	NA	TRBJ1-1	CASSQDEGGSEAFF
TRBV6-5	TRBD1	TRBJ1-2	CASKRQGAGGGYTF
TRBV3-1/TRBV3-2	NA	TRBJ2-3	CASSLGTKSTDTQYF
TRBV23-1	NA	TRBJ2-3	CASRMERTIYSTQYF
TRBV19	TRBD1	TRBJ1-1	CASTTRDSSAAGAFF
TRBV5-1	TRBD1	TRBJ2-7	CASSNGQGVLSYEQYF
TRBV5-1	NA	TRBJ1-5	CASSRDTEGGPQHF
TRBV5-1	NA	TRBJ1-2	CASSTRPLGRGYTF
TRBV4-1	NA	TRBJ1-3	CASSTGTPQGNTIYF
TRBV6-2/TRBV6-3	NA	TRBJ1-3	CASTPQETRSSGNTIYF
TRBV19	NA	TRBJ1-2	CASSQTDRNYGYTF
TRBV30	NA	TRBJ1-6	CAWSTTGLGSPLHF
TRBV29-1	NA	TRBJ2-2	CSSIGGNTGELFF
TRBV6-6	TRBD1	TRBJ1-2	CASSPDRGYGYTF
TRBV28	NA	TRBJ1-1	CASSWRGNEAFF
TRBV5-1	NA	TRBJ2-7	CASSLVGSSYEQYF
TRBV6-1	NA	TRBJ1-1	CASSEAWGGLLNTEAFF
TRBV5-1	NA	TRBJ1-1	CASSFSRESEAFF
TRBV6-1	NA	TRBJ1-2	CASSEGRGGYGYTF
TRBV29-1	NA	TRBJ1-2	CSVLTRGSLSYGYTF
TRBV21-1	NA	TRBJ1-2	CASKGLNYGYTF
TRBV6-5	NA	TRBJ2-3	CASRRWPTTTDTQYF
TRBV5-1	NA	TRBJ1-2	CASSLAGVDYGYTF
TRBV19	NA	TRBJ1-5	CASTPPGPNQPQHF
TRBV9	NA	TRBJ2-3	CASSPRGGRTDTQYF
TRBV4-1	NA	TRBJ1-5	CASSHSPARTSNQPQHF
TRBV6-5	NA	TRBJ1-1	CASSPSGLNTEAFF
TRBV5-1	NA	TRBJ1-5	CASSLGGTSNQPQHF
TRBV2	TRBD1	TRBJ2-7	CASSAGQGRYEQYF
TRBV3-1/TRBV3-2	NA	TRBJ2-5	CASSQDWAETQYF
TRBV7-8	NA	TRBJ2-7	CASSGRNSYRSTYEQYF
TRBV2	NA	TRBJ1-1	CASSEREITEAFF
TRBV30	NA	TRBJ2-6	CAWSVPSGANVLTF
TRBV5-1	NA	TRBJ1-1	CASSLATGNTEAFF
TRBV11-3	TRBD1	TRBJ2-3	CASSLGDRWKQGTDTQYF
TRBV18	TRBD2	TRBJ2-1	CASSVGLAGGPQFF
TRBV28	NA	TRBJ2-7	CASTGGWGYEQYF
TRBV28	TRBD1	TRBJ1-5	CASSFQQGARGGSQPQHF
TRBV18	NA	TRBJ1-6	CASSPAFGSGSPLHF